The 2 T cell receptor beta chains below come from one sample, sequenced in a study of T cells in Graves' hyperthyroidism and ophthalmopathy. Amplified TCR beta CDR3 regions came from RNA transcripts. First-round RT-PCR targeting the TCR CDR3 was performed with the HTBI primer set. One entry per CDR3 protein, called by TCRdb with MiXCR from the multiplex PCR reads. The repertoire has 650,000 to 700,000 distinct CDR3 sequences, roughly a sixth of them found once; the top ten carry around a sixth. Specimen: blood. The source is a man in his fifties with Graves' hyperthyroidism.

The V and J genes are TRBV6-2 or TRBV6-3 and TRBJ2-3; TRBD2 might be the D (7 bases). The CDR3 runs to 16 residues. Trimming cost V 5 bases and J 0 bases, with 15 bases left between them. Germline CDR1 MNHEY, CDR2 SVGEGT. This chain's CDR3 is CASSALRGPSTDTQYF. As DNA, the CDR3 is TGTGCCAGCAGTGCTTTGCGGGGGCCTAGCACAGATACGCAGTATTTT.

This chain uses TRBV12-3 or TRBV12-4 with TRBJ1-1, with 8 bases fitting TRBD1. Trimming removed 6 bases from V and 1 base from J; junction bases left unmatched: 4. This CDR3 has 14 amino acids. DNA of the CDR3: TGTGCCAGCAGCCAGACAGGGGCGAACACTGAAGCTTTCTTT. As protein: CASSQTGANTEAFF.